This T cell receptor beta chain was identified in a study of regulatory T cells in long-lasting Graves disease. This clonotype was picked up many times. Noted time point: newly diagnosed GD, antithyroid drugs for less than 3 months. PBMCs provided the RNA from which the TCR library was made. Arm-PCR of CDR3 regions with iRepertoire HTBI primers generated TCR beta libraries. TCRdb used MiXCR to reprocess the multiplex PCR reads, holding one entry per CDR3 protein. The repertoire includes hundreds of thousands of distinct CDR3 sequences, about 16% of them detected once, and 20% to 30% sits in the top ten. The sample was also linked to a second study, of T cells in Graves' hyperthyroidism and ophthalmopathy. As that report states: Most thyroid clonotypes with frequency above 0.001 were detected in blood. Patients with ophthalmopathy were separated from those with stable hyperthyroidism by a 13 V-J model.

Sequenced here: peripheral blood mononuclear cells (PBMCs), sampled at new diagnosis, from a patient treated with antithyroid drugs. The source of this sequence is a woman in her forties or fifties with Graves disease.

CDR3 loop: CASRPRRGEGGDTEAFF. CDR3 bases: TGTGCCAGCAGACCTAGGCGGGGAGAGGGAGGGGACACTGAAGCTTTCTTT. The chain employs TRBV6-1 and TRBJ1-1, with D perhaps TRBD1 (5 bases). CDR1 is MNHNS and CDR2 is SASEGT in the germline V gene. The CDR3 covers 17 residues. Trimming removed 6 bases from V and 3 bases from J, with 23 bases in between.